Listed below are T cell receptor beta chains from one sample, sequenced in a study of cytomegalovirus exposure and HLA in healthy donors. The protocol was immunoSEQ multiplex PCR, while the TCRdb copy is restricted to in-frame clones and leaves out a portion. The sample records 200,000 or so clones, around 80% being singletons. The sequencing sample was made of PBMCs. The receptor source for this set is a woman younger than 45 in good health and CMV-seropositive. CDR3s include the opening cysteine and the closing phenylalanine or tryptophan. A D gene is named only where the DNA matches it firmly. Size is omitted from some rows. Given values are once, few, many or a class for expanded clones.

clone size: NA; D gene: NA; V gene: TRBV6-4; J gene: TRBJ2-1; CDR3 DNA: TGTGCCAGCAGCCGCGGGACGGGATCCTACAATGAGCAGTTCTTC; CDR3 protein: CASSRGTGSYNEQFF
clone size: NA; D gene: NA; V gene: TRBV6-5; J gene: TRBJ1-4; CDR3 DNA: TGTGCCAGCAGCGGAACAGGGAGAGGGGGAAAACTGTTTTTT; CDR3 protein: CASSGTGRGGKLFF
clone size: NA; D gene: TRBD1; V gene: TRBV6-1; J gene: TRBJ2-7; CDR3 DNA: TGTGCCAGCAGTGCGGGACAGAGGTTCACTTACGAGCAGTACTTC; CDR3 protein: CASSAGQRFTYEQYF
clone size: NA; D gene: NA; V gene: TRBV29-1; J gene: TRBJ1-4; CDR3 DNA: TGCAGCGTTGAAGTTGGGAGGAATGAAAAACTGTTTTTT; CDR3 protein: CSVEVGRNEKLFF
clone size: NA; D gene: TRBD1; V gene: TRBV6-4; J gene: TRBJ1-3; CDR3 DNA: TGTGCCAGCAGTGCACAGGGGCTCTCTGGAAACACCATATATTTT; CDR3 protein: CASSAQGLSGNTIYF
clone size: NA; D gene: NA; V gene: TRBV6-1; J gene: TRBJ1-5; CDR3 DNA: TGTGCCAGCAGCGGCAATCAGCCCCAGCATTTT; CDR3 protein: CASSGNQPQHF
clone size: NA; D gene: TRBD2; V gene: TRBV30; J gene: TRBJ2-2; CDR3 DNA: TGTGCCTGGAGTAAGGGGTTTGAGGGACTAAACACCGGGGAGCTGTTTTTT; CDR3 protein: CAWSKGFEGLNTGELFF
clone size: NA; D gene: TRBD1; V gene: TRBV7-3; J gene: TRBJ1-2; CDR3 DNA: TGTGCCAGCAGCCCCGCGGCGGGACAGCTCTATGGCTACACCTTC; CDR3 protein: CASSPAAGQLYGYTF
clone size: NA; D gene: TRBD2; V gene: TRBV5-1; J gene: TRBJ2-1; CDR3 DNA: TGCGCCAGCAGCTCGGGACTAGCGGCCCCGGGGGATGAGCAGTTCTTC; CDR3 protein: CASSSGLAAPGDEQFF
clone size: NA; D gene: TRBD2; V gene: TRBV6-5; J gene: TRBJ2-1; CDR3 DNA: TGTGCCAGCAGTTCGACTACCGGGGGGTACAATGAGCAGTTCTTC; CDR3 protein: CASSSTTGGYNEQFF
clone size: few; D gene: NA; V gene: TRBV7-9; J gene: TRBJ1-2; CDR3 DNA: TGTGCCAGCAGCCACATGCCGGGACTAAGCTACACCTTC; CDR3 protein: CASSHMPGLSYTF
clone size: NA; D gene: TRBD2; V gene: TRBV27; J gene: TRBJ2-1; CDR3 DNA: TGTGCCAGCAGTCAACTAGCGGGAGGGCGACAGTACAGCAATGAGCAGTTCTTC; CDR3 protein: CASSQLAGGRQYSNEQFF
clone size: NA; D gene: NA; V gene: TRBV19; J gene: TRBJ1-1; CDR3 DNA: TGTGCCAGTAGGATTGACAGTTATAACACTGAAGCTTTCTTT; CDR3 protein: CASRIDSYNTEAFF
clone size: NA; D gene: NA; V gene: TRBV28; J gene: TRBJ1-2; CDR3 DNA: TGTGCCAGCAGAGGACACCTCACAAAGAAGAATGCCGTTAACTATGGCTACACCTTC; CDR3 protein: CASRGHLTKKNAVNYGYTF
clone size: NA; D gene: NA; V gene: TRBV6-1; J gene: TRBJ1-1; CDR3 DNA: TGTGCCAGCAGTGAACACGGATACCTATCGACAGATCATAAAATGAACACTGAAGCTTTCTTT; CDR3 protein: CASSEHGYLSTDHKMNTEAFF
clone size: few; D gene: NA; V gene: TRBV6-5; J gene: TRBJ2-2; CDR3 DNA: TGTGCCAGCAGCCCAGGGTTCACCGGGGAGCTGTTTTTT; CDR3 protein: CASSPGFTGELFF
clone size: NA; D gene: NA; V gene: TRBV27; J gene: TRBJ2-3; CDR3 DNA: TGTGCCAGCATGACTAGACAGAGCACAGATACGCAGTATTTT; CDR3 protein: CASMTRQSTDTQYF
clone size: NA; D gene: NA; V gene: TRBV2; J gene: TRBJ1-1; CDR3 DNA: TGTGCGGTGGAGAGTCAGGGGAGAGTTGATGGTGAAGCTTTCTTT; CDR3 protein: CAVESQGRVDGEAFF
clone size: NA; D gene: TRBD2; V gene: TRBV9; J gene: TRBJ2-1; CDR3 DNA: TGTGCCAGCAGCGAACTAGCGGGGGGAGGTGATGAGCAGTTCTTC; CDR3 protein: CASSELAGGGDEQFF
clone size: NA; D gene: NA; V gene: TRBV19; J gene: TRBJ1-5; CDR3 DNA: TGTCCCGAGGGCGGTCAGCCCCAGCATTTT; CDR3 protein: CPEGGQPQHF
clone size: NA; D gene: TRBD2; V gene: TRBV15; J gene: TRBJ2-7; CDR3 DNA: TGTGCCACCAGCGCGGCGGGAGGGCCCTACGAGCAGTACTTC; CDR3 protein: CATSAAGGPYEQYF
clone size: NA; D gene: TRBD1; V gene: TRBV23-1; J gene: TRBJ1-2; CDR3 DNA: TGCGCCAGCAGTCAGCTTAAGGGGGCAGCGAGCTATGGCTACACCTTC; CDR3 protein: CASSQLKGAASYGYTF
clone size: NA; D gene: NA; V gene: TRBV5-1; J gene: TRBJ2-1; CDR3 DNA: TGCGCCAGCAGACAGGACAGCTACAATGAGCAGTTCTTC; CDR3 protein: CASRQDSYNEQFF
clone size: NA; D gene: NA; V gene: TRBV2; J gene: TRBJ2-7; CDR3 DNA: TGTGCCAGTTCCCCGACCCGGGAAGGGCGCGAGCAGTACTTC; CDR3 protein: CASSPTREGREQYF
clone size: once; D gene: NA; V gene: TRBV2; J gene: TRBJ2-7; CDR3 DNA: TGTGCCAGCAGTGAACGACAGGTGAACTCCTACGAGCAGTACTTC; CDR3 protein: CASSERQVNSYEQYF
clone size: NA; D gene: NA; V gene: TRBV6-5; J gene: TRBJ1-5; CDR3 DNA: TGTGCCAGCAGTTACTCGAGCCCCGATCAGCCCCAGCATTTT; CDR3 protein: CASSYSSPDQPQHF
clone size: NA; D gene: NA; V gene: TRBV7-9; J gene: TRBJ2-3; CDR3 DNA: TGTGCCAGCAGTTTTTCGGGAGCAACAGATACGCAGTATTTT; CDR3 protein: CASSFSGATDTQYF
clone size: NA; D gene: TRBD2; V gene: TRBV19; J gene: TRBJ2-7; CDR3 DNA: TGTGCCAGTAGTCGCGGGAGACGGGCCGGGGACGGGCAGTACTTC; CDR3 protein: CASSRGRRAGDGQYF
clone size: NA; D gene: NA; V gene: TRBV13; J gene: TRBJ1-1; CDR3 DNA: TGTGCCAGCAGCTTAGAGTCTTACGGGGCAGGGAGGACTGAAGCTTTCTTT; CDR3 protein: CASSLESYGAGRTEAFF
clone size: once; D gene: TRBD1; V gene: TRBV27; J gene: TRBJ2-4; CDR3 DNA: TGTGCCAGCAGTTCGACAGGGAGAGCCAAAAACATTCAGTACTTC; CDR3 protein: CASSSTGRAKNIQYF
clone size: NA; D gene: NA; V gene: TRBV7-2; J gene: TRBJ1-2; CDR3 DNA: TGTGCCAGCAGCTTAGAACCGGGAGTCAACTATGGCTACACCTTC; CDR3 protein: CASSLEPGVNYGYTF
clone size: NA; D gene: NA; V gene: TRBV29-1; J gene: TRBJ1-1; CDR3 DNA: TGCAGCGTTGTGATGGCGGTGAACACTGAAGCTTTCTTT; CDR3 protein: CSVVMAVNTEAFF
clone size: NA; D gene: NA; V gene: TRBV27; J gene: TRBJ2-5; CDR3 DNA: TGTGCCAGCAGTTTATTGGGCCGCCAAGAGACCCAGTACTTC; CDR3 protein: CASSLLGRQETQYF
clone size: many; D gene: NA; V gene: TRBV27; J gene: TRBJ2-1; CDR3 DNA: TGTGCCAGCAGTTTAGCAGGGGCCCACAATGAGCAGTTCTTC; CDR3 protein: CASSLAGAHNEQFF
clone size: once; D gene: NA; V gene: TRBV29-1; J gene: TRBJ2-6; CDR3 DNA: TGCAGCGTTGAAAGATACAGGGACGTCAGGGGTAACTCTGGGGCCAACGTCCTGACTTTC; CDR3 protein: CSVERYRDVRGNSGANVLTF
clone size: NA; D gene: NA; V gene: TRBV7-9; J gene: TRBJ1-1; CDR3 DNA: TGTGCCAGCAGCTTAGTCCAGGTTAACACTGAAGCTTTCTTT; CDR3 protein: CASSLVQVNTEAFF
clone size: few; D gene: TRBD1; V gene: TRBV30; J gene: TRBJ1-2; CDR3 DNA: TGTGCCTGGGCAACAAGGACAGGGATTGGCGGCTACACCTTC; CDR3 protein: CAWATRTGIGGYTF
clone size: NA; D gene: NA; V gene: TRBV15; J gene: TRBJ1-1; CDR3 DNA: TGTGCCACCAGCAGAGGACAAACGAACACTGAAGCTTTCTTT; CDR3 protein: CATSRGQTNTEAFF
clone size: NA; D gene: NA; V gene: TRBV5-6; J gene: TRBJ2-1; CDR3 DNA: TGTGCCAGCAATACCGGGACACCTAACTACAATGAGCAGTTCTTC; CDR3 protein: CASNTGTPNYNEQFF
clone size: NA; D gene: TRBD1; V gene: TRBV5-1; J gene: TRBJ2-7; CDR3 DNA: TGCGCCAGCAGCTTGGGGCAGGGGGACGAGCAGTACTTC; CDR3 protein: CASSLGQGDEQYF